The entry that follows covers one TCR beta chain sequence. Its antigen target is currently unknown. The sample holds no much larger clone one base away, and base qualities are not on file. TCRbeta CDR3 regions were amplified from genomic DNA by means of the immunoSEQ Assay, a bias-controlled multiplex PCR. From the authors' description of their analysis: Within the assay, amplification of reference gene primers was used to estimate how many nucleated cells each sample contained. To quantify the absolute abundance of each unique TCRbeta CDR3 rearrangement, sequence reads were collapsed and filtered. For each sample, productive Simpson clonality was calculated as the square root of Simpson's diversity index over productive rearrangements. TCRdb re-hosts the immuneACCESS table, in-frame sequences only. Its copies lack some clones; in the studies checked, an unresolved V gene accounts for under half of them, and the cause for the rest is not known. V, J and clone size are those of that table, while D and trimming were read from the DNA. The table for this sample lists 150,000 or so clones; over 75% of them were counted only once. The biggest ten clones account for roughly 12% of the sample.

This sample is drawn from a study of blood T cell repertoires in COVID-19 (dated by TCRdb to between 2020 and 2021). About the investigation overall: Samples covering the acute and convalescent phases of COVID-19 were provided by collaborators in the United States, Italy and Spain. The prospective study material was composed of cDNA or gDNA derived from T cells, B-cell-depleted T cells, or PBMCs. The dataset comprised deeply sampled blood TCRbeta repertoires from subjects exposed to, actively infected with, or recovered from COVID-19. The repertoires were released in a freely available public database intended as a resource for research on the immune response to SARS-CoV-2. The samples were drawn from the first 160 participants of the ongoing ImmuneRACE study and from some 1,300 subjects provided by 6 global collaborators. A de-identified subject ID, COVID-19 status, age in years and sex were almost always included in the sample metadata. Where HLA class I and class II types were available, the types were taken from metadata supplied by the sample provider, not from assay-based typing.

One collaborating source in Seattle enrolled patients while the patients were actively infected and followed the patients over time throughout the course of disease. Each collaborating institution followed its own protocols to collect whole blood in K2EDTA tubes. For TCRbeta analysis, collaborators shipped samples as frozen whole blood, isolated PBMCs, or DNA extracted from either of those sample types. Reading from cysteine to phenylalanine, the CDR3 counts 18 amino acids. Of the read, only the CDR3 DNA is kept; its 54 bases are in frame from base 1. V and J are trimmed by 5 bases and 0 bases, and the gene matches miss 11 bases of the junction. Reading the germline V gene gives CDR1 MDHEN and CDR2 SYDVKM. The paper's findings and limits, for the study overall: Clinical and demographic metadata were provided uncurated, with the amount varying by source and participant.

Material: peripheral blood. The chain is encoded by TRBV28 joined to TRBJ2-7; 12 central nucleotides agree with TRBD2. The sequence was collected from a man aged 18 to 35 with COVID-19, enrolled during active disease. The nucleotide sequence reads TGTGCCAGCAGTCCGCGGACTAGCGGGGTGATTAGCTCCTACGAGCAGTACTTC. The resulting protein is CASSPRTSGVISSYEQYF. This CDR3, with the reference TRBV28 and TRBJ2-7 proteins standing in past its ends, gives the full variable domain DVKVTQSSRYLVKRTGEKVFLECVQDMDHENMFWYRQDPGLGLRLIYFSYDVKMKEKGDIPEGYSVSREKKERFSLILESASTNQTSMYLCASSPRTSGVISSYEQYFGPGTRLTVT.